One sample yielded the 5 T cell receptor beta chains listed below, sequenced in a study of CD8 T cells in ankylosing spondylitis. One entry per CDR3 protein results from TCRdb running MiXCR on the 5' RACE reads. In the table there are a few hundred thousand distinct CDR3 sequences, 15% to 20% of which are singletons. The sequenced sample consisted of blood, either unsorted or a sorted T cell fraction (not recorded which). These receptors came from a male donor with ankylosing spondylitis or in good health (not recorded which).

V is TRBV12-3 or TRBV12-4 and J is TRBJ2-7, with 13 bases that match TRBD2. Losses at the gene ends were 6 bases for V and 4 bases for J; bases not matched to a gene: 6. The CDR3 spans 15 residues. The CDR3 region has the DNA TGTGCCAGCAGCTCGACTAGCGGGAGGTTTTACGAGCAGTACTTC. It specifies CASSSTSGRFYEQYF.

The chain carries TRBV29-1 and TRBJ2-7; 7 positions agree with TRBD1. Losses at the gene ends were 4 bases for V and 0 bases for J; bases not matched to a gene: 9. From germline, CDR1 is SQVTM and CDR2 ANQGSEA. The CDR3 length is 15 residues. The CDR3 DNA is TGCAGCGTTGTTGCCCCGACAGGGATCTCCTACGAGCAGTACTTC. It codes for CSVVAPTGISYEQYF.

This chain connects TRBV7-9 to TRBJ1-1; the match to TRBD1 covers 9 bases. Trimming at V came to 6 bases and at J to 4 bases, leaving 6 bases not matched to a gene. The CDR3 consists of 14 residues. CDR1 and CDR2 (germline): SEHNR, FQNEAQ (reference sequence). Written as DNA, the CDR3 is TGTGCCAGCAGGTCCGGGACAGGGCTCACTGAAGCTTTCTTT. Translated, it gives CASRSGTGLTEAFF.

The chain couples TRBV27 to TRBJ2-6; D is unclear. Per the germline V gene, CDR1 is MNHEY and CDR2 is SMNVEV (reference sequence). The CDR3 sequence is 16 residues long. The germline V and J ends were trimmed by 0 bases and 0 bases, with 6 bases remaining between them. CDR3 in amino acids: CASSLSGFSGANVLTF. In DNA, the CDR3 is TGTGCCAGCAGTTTATCAGGGTTCTCTGGGGCCAACGTCCTGACTTTC.

The rearrangement uses TRBV11-2 and TRBJ2-7; 8 nucleotides agree with TRBD2. This CDR3 has 15 amino acids. CDR1 and CDR2 from the germline V gene are SGHAT and FQNNGV. Losses at the gene ends were 4 bases for V and 4 bases for J; bases not matched to a gene: 9. The CDR3 protein is CASSYGAGGVYEQYF. The CDR3 coding sequence is TGTGCCAGCAGCTATGGGGCGGGAGGAGTTTACGAGCAGTACTTC. Full variable domain (rest looked up from reference TRBV11-2 and TRBJ2-7): EAGVAQSPRYKIIEKRQSVAFWCNPISGHATLYWYQQILGQGPKLLIQFQNNGVVDDSQLPKDRFSAERLKGVDSTLKIQPAKLEDSAVYLCASSYGAGGVYEQYFGPGTRLTVT.